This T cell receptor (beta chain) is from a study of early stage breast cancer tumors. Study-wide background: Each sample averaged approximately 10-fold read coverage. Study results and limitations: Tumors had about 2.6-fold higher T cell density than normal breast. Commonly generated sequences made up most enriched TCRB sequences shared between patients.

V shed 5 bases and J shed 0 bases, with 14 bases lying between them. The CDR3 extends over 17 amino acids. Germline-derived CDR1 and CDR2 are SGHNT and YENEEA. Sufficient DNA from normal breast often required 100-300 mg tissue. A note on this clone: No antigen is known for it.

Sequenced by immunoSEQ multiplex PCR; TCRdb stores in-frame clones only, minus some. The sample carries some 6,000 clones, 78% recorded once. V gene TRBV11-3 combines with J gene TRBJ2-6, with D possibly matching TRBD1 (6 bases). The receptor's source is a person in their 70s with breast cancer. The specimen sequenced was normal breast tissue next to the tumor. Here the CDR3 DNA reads TGTGCCAGCAGCCCTGGGACAACCACCTCTGGGGCCAACGTCCTGACTTTC. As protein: CASSPGTTTSGANVLTF.